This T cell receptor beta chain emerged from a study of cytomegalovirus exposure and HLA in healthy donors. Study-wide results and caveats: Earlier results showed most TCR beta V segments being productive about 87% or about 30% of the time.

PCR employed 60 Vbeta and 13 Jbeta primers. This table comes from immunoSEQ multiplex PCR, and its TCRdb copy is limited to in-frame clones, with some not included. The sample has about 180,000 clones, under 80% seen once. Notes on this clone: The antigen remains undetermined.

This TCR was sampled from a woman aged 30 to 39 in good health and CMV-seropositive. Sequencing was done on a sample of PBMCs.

CDR3 region: CASSLAPGQGVYEQYF. The CDR3 nucleotides are TGCGCCAGCAGCTTGGCTCCGGGACAGGGGGTCTACGAGCAGTACTTC. The V and J genes are TRBV5-1 and TRBJ2-7; TRBD1 matches 11 bases. This CDR3 has 16 amino acids. J gave up 3 bases and V 0 bases, and 5 bases lay outside the gene matches. Per the germline V gene, CDR1 is SGHRS and CDR2 is YFSETQ.